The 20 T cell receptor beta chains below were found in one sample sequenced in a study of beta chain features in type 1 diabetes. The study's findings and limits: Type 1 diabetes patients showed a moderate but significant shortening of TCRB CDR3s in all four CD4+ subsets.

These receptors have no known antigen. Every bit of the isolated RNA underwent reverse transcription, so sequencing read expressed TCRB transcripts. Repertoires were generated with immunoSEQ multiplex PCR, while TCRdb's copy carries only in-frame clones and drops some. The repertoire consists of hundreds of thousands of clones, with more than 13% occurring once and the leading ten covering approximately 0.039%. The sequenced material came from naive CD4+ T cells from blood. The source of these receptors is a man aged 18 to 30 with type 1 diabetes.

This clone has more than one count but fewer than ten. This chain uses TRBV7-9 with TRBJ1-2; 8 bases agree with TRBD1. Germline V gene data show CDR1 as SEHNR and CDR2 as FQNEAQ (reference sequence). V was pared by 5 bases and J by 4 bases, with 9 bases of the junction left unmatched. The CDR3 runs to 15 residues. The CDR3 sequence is CASSPDRGTFYGYTF. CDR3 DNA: TGTGCCAGCAGCCCAGACAGGGGCACTTTCTATGGCTACACCTTC.

The CDR3 DNA is TGCGCCAGCAGCTTTGGCGACCGCAATCAGCCCCAGCATTTT. Translation gives CASSFGDRNQPQHF. The rearrangement joins TRBV5-1 to TRBJ1-5; D unresolved. Trimming shortened V by 2 bases and J by 2 bases, and 8 bases separated the two germline ends. CDR1 is SGHRS and CDR2 is YFSETQ in the germline V gene. The CDR3 is 14 amino acids. Looking up the rest from reference TRBV5-1 and TRBJ1-5 gives the full variable domain: KAGVTQTPRYLIKTRGQQVTLSCSPISGHRSVSWYQQTPGQGLQFLFEYFSETQRNKGNFPGRFSGRQFSNSRSEMNVSTLELGDSALYLCASSFGDRNQPQHFGDGTRLSIL.

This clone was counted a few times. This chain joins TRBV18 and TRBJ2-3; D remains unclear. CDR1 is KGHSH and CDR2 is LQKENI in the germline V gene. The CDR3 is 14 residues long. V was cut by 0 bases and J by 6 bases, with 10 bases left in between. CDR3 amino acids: CASSPPSPEDTQYF. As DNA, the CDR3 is TGTGCCAGCTCACCACCTAGTCCCGAGGATACGCAGTATTTT.

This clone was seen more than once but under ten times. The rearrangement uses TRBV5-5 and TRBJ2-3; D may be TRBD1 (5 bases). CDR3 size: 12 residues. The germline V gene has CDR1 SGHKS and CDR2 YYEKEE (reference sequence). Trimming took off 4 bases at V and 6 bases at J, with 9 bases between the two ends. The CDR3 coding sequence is TGTGCCAGCAGCGAAGGGGCGGATACGCAGTATTTT. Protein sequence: CASSEGADTQYF.

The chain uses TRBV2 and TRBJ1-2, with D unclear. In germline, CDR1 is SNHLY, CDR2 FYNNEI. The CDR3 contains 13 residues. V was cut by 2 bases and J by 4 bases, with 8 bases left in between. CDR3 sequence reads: CASSEREIYGYTF. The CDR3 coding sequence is TGTGCCAGCAGTGAAAGGGAAATCTATGGCTACACCTTC.

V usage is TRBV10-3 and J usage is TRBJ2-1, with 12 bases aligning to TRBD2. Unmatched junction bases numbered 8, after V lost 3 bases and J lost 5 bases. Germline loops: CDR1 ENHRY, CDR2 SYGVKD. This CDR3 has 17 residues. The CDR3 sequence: CAISDQRLAGDNNEQFF. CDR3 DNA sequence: TGTGCCATCAGTGACCAACGACTAGCGGGAGACAACAATGAGCAGTTCTTC.

Here the CDR3 DNA reads TGTGCCAGCAGCCAACGACAGCACGGTGGCTACACCTTC. The encoded protein is CASSQRQHGGYTF. V gene TRBV14 combines with J gene TRBJ1-2; a weak D match, TRBD1 (5 bases). V lost 2 bases and J 7 bases, leaving 11 bases between the germline ends. Germline loops: CDR1 SGHDN, CDR2 FVKESK. The CDR3 loop spans 13 amino acids. The variable domain in full, with the rest retrieved from reference TRBV14 and TRBJ1-2, is EAGVTQFPSHSVIEKGQTVTLRCDPISGHDNLYWYRRVMGKEIKFLLHFVKESKQDESGMPNNRFLAERTGGTYSTLKVQPAELEDSGVYFCASSQRQHGGYTFGSGTRLTVV.

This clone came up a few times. The CDR3 DNA reads as TGTGCCTGGAGTGTAGGGGCGTTCAATGAGCAGTTCTTC. It yields the protein CAWSVGAFNEQFF. The chain has TRBV30 and TRBJ2-1; D possibly corresponds to TRBD1 (5 bases). The V end lost 0 bases, the J end lost 6 bases, and 9 bases lay between the germline ends. The CDR3 is 13 amino acids. Germline-derived CDR1 and CDR2 are GTSNPN and SVGIG (reference sequence).

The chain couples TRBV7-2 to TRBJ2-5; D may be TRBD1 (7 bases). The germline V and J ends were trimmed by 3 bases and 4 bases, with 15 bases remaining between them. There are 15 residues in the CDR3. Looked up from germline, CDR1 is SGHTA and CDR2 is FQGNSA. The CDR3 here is CASSLDRRRVETQYF. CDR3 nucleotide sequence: TGTGCCAGCAGCTTGGACAGGCGGAGGGTAGAGACCCAGTACTTC.

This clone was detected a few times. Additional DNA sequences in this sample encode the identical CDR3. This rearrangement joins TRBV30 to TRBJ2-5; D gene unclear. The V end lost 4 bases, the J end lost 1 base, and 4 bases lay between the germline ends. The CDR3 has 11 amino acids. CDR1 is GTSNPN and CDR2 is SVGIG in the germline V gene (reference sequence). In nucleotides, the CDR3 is TGTGCCTGGACCCTCCAAGAGACCCAGTACTTC. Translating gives CAWTLQETQYF. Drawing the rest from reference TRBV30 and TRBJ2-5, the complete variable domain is SQTIHQWPATLVQPVGSPLSLECTVEGTSNPNLYWYRQAAGRGLQLLFYSVGIGQISSEVPQNLSASRPQDRQFILSSKKLLLSDSGFYLCAWTLQETQYFGPGTRLLVL.

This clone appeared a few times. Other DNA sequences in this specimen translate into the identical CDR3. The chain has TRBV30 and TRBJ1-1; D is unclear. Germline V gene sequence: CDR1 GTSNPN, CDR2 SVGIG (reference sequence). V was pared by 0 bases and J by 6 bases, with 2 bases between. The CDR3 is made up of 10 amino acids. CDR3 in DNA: TGTGCCTGGAGTGTATCTGAAGCTTTCTTT. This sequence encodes CAWSVSEAFF. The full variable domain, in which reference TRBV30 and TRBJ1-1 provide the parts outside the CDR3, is SQTIHQWPATLVQPVGSPLSLECTVEGTSNPNLYWYRQAAGRGLQLLFYSVGIGQISSEVPQNLSASRPQDRQFILSSKKLLLSDSGFYLCAWSVSEAFFGQGTRLTVV.

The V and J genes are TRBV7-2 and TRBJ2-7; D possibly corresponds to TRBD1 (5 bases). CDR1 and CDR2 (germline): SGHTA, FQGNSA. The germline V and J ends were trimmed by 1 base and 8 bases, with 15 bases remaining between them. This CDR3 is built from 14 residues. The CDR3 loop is CASSLVVVQGKQYF. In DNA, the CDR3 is TGTGCCAGCAGCTTAGTGGTGGTGCAGGGTAAGCAGTACTTC.

In DNA form, the CDR3 reads TGCGCCAGCAGCCAAGGAACGACTAGCGGGTACCAAGAGACCCAGTACTTC. It is translated as CASSQGTTSGYQETQYF. This chain connects TRBV4-1 to TRBJ2-5, with 10 bases aligning to TRBD2. This CDR3 comprises 17 residues. In germline, CDR1 is MGHRA, CDR2 YSYEKL. V was clipped by 1 base and J by 0 bases; unmatched bases: 5.

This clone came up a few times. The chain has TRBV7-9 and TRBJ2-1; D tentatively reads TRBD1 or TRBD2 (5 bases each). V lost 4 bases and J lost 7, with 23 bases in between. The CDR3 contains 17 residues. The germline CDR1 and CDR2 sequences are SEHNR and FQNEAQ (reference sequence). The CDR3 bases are TGTGCCAGCAGCTATGGTAGCCGGGACCCCCTTGGGAATGAGCAGTTCTTC. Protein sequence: CASSYGSRDPLGNEQFF.

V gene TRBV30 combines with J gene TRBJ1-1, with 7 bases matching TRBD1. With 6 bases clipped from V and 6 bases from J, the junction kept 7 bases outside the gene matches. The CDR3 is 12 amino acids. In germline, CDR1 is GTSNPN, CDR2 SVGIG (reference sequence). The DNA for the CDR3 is TGTGCCTGCGACAGGGTGTTTTCTGAAGCTTTCTTT. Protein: CACDRVFSEAFF.

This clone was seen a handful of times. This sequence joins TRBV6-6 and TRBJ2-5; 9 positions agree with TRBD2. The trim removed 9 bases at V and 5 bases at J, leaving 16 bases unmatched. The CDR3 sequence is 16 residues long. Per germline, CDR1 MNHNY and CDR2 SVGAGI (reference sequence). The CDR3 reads CASTRLGGRAHETQYF. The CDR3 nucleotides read TGTGCCAGTACACGCCTGGGCGGGAGGGCCCATGAGACCCAGTACTTC.

The CDR3 DNA sequence: TGTGCCAGCTCACCAATGTTCGACAGTGCCTACGAGCAGTACTTC. It specifies CASSPMFDSAYEQYF. The rearrangement uses TRBV18 and TRBJ2-7; weak D call: TRBD1 (5 bases). Germline CDR1 is KGHSH and CDR2 is LQKENI. The CDR3 is made up of 15 amino acids. Trimming took 2 bases from V and 2 from J, leaving 13 bases between them.

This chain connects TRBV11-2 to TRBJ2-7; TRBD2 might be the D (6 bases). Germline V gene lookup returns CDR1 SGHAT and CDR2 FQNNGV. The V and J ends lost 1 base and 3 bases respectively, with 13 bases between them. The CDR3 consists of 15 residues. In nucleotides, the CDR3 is TGTGCCAGCAGCTTAGTTGCGGGGAGCCACTACGAGCAGTACTTC. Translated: CASSLVAGSHYEQYF.

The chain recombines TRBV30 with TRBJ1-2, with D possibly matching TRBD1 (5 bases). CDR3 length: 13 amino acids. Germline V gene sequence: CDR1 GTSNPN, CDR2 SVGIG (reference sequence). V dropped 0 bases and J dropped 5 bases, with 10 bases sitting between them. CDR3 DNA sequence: TGTGCCTGGAGTGTAGGGGCTGAATATGGCTACACCTTC. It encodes CAWSVGAEYGYTF.

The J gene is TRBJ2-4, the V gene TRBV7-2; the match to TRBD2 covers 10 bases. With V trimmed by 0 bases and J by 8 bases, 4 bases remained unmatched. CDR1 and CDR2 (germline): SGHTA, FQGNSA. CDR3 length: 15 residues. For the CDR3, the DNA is TGTGCCAGCAGCTTAGCGGCTAGCGGGGGAGACATTCAGTACTTC. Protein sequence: CASSLAASGGDIQYF.